The sequence of this TCR beta chain was determined in a study of radiotherapy plus CTLA-4 blockade in lung cancer. The CDR3 runs 15 residues. V was pared by 5 bases and J by 3 bases, with 13 bases between. CDR1 is SGHNT, CDR2 YENEEA, per germline. Only in-frame clones appear in the TCRdb table, and some are missing; sequencing was by immunoSEQ multiplex PCR. Seen here are about 120,000 clones, about nine tenths observed once, and the top ten hold 5.5% to 8.5%. Source: peripheral blood, taken from a patient treated with radiotherapy plus ipilimumab. This sequence originates from a human donor with non-small cell lung cancer that progressed on radiotherapy plus ipilimumab. The chain couples TRBV11-3 to TRBJ2-2; TRBD1 might be the D (6 bases). Written as DNA, the CDR3 is TGTGCCAGCAGCCCTAGGGGGTGGGACACCGGGGAGCTGTTTTTT. It encodes CASSPRGWDTGELFF.